The entry that follows covers one T cell receptor (beta chain) sequence. Its antigen remains unidentified. This record comes from a study of PD-1 blockade in classical Hodgkin lymphoma. Whole-study findings and limits: Repertoires differed for reasons still undefined, possibly disease activity or prior therapy.

The time point here: newly diagnosed, previously untreated cHL patient sample. Thawed PBMCs supplied CD8+ T cells via magnetic negative selection. Comparison PBMCs came from previously untreated, newly diagnosed classical Hodgkin lymphoma patients. Method: immunoSEQ multiplex PCR; TCRdb's copy keeps in-frame clones and lacks some. Here the sample spans fewer than 13,000 clones, about nine tenths being singletons. CDR3 length equals 15 residues. Germline V CDR1 and CDR2: MGHRA, YSYEKL. V dropped 2 bases and J dropped 1 base, with 9 bases sitting between them. The source of this sequence is a human donor with classical Hodgkin lymphoma. The sample comprised CD8+ T cells from blood. The chain combines TRBV4-1 with TRBJ1-5; perhaps TRBD1 as D (5 bases). The CDR3 reads CASSQQTESNQPQHF. The CDR3 nucleotides read TGCGCCAGCAGCCAACAGACAGAGAGCAATCAGCCCCAGCATTTT.